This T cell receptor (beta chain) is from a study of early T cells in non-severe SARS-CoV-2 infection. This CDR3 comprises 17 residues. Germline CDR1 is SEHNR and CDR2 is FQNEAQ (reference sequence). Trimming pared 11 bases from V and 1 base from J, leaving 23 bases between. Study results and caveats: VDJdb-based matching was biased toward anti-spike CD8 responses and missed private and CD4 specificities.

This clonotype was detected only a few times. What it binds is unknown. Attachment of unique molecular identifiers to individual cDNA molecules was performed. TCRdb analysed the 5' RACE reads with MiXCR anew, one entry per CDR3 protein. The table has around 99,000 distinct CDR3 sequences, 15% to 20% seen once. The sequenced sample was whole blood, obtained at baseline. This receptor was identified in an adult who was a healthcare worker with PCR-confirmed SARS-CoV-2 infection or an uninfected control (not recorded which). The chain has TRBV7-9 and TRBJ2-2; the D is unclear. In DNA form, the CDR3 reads TGTGCCGATTCGCCACACCCACACACCGAGAACACCGGGGAGCTGTTTTTT. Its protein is CADSPHPHTENTGELFF. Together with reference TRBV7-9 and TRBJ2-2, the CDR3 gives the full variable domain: DTGVSQNPRHKITKRGQNVTFRCDPISEHNRLYWYRQTLGQGPEFLTYFQNEAQLEKSRLLSDRFSAERPKGSFSTLEIQRTEQGDSAMYLCADSPHPHTENTGELFFGEGSRLTVL.